Listed below are T cell receptor beta chains from one sample, sequenced in a study of blood T cell repertoires in COVID-19. The assay was immunoSEQ multiplex PCR, and TCRdb's table has in-frame clones only and misses some. The sample records approximately 200,000 clones, approximately 79% being singletons. The sequenced sample consisted of peripheral blood. These receptors all come from a man in his sixties with active or convalescent COVID-19. Each CDR3 is given with its conserved first and last residue. A D gene is named only where the DNA matches it firmly. For some rows the clone size is stated as once, few or many, or as a class when expanded; others skip it.

j_call d_call v_call clone_size cdr3_aa cdr3_nt
TRBJ2-5 . TRBV18 few CASSGWRDQETQYF TGTGCCAGCTCAGGTTGGCGGGATCAAGAGACCCAGTACTTC
TRBJ1-4 . TRBV19 . CASSWSRGDSNEKLFF TGTGCCAGTAGTTGGTCCAGGGGCGATTCGAATGAAAAACTGTTTTTT
TRBJ2-5 . TRBV6-2/TRBV6-3 . CASSSPDGTLPYF TGTGCCAGCAGTTCCCCCGACGGGACACTACCGTACTTC
TRBJ2-2 . TRBV12-3/TRBV12-4 . CASSLQGTGELFF TGTGCCAGCAGCCTACAGGGCACCGGGGAGCTGTTTTTT
TRBJ2-6 TRBD1 TRBV10-3 once CAIRGQGDSGANVLTF TGTGCCATCAGAGGACAGGGGGACTCTGGGGCCAACGTCCTGACTTTC
TRBJ2-1 TRBD2 TRBV29-1 . CSVARSGSFIEQFF TGCAGCGTGGCCCGTAGCGGGAGCTTTATTGAGCAGTTCTTC
TRBJ1-1 . TRBV29-1 . CSVRKNTEAFF TGCAGCGTTCGTAAGAACACTGAAGCTTTCTTT
TRBJ2-1 TRBD2 TRBV11-3 once CASSPDPSGRSEQFF TGTGCCAGCAGCCCCGACCCTAGCGGGAGATCTGAGCAGTTCTTC
TRBJ2-7 TRBD2 TRBV9 . CASSVSGGASEQYF TGTGCCAGCAGCGTCTCGGGAGGGGCGTCCGAGCAGTACTTC
TRBJ1-1 TRBD1 TRBV14 . CASSHPGGTEAFF TGTGCCAGCAGCCACCCAGGGGGAACTGAAGCTTTCTTT
TRBJ1-2 TRBD1 TRBV28 . CASSLRGQAGGYTF TGTGCCAGCAGTCTCCGAGGACAGGCGGGTGGCTACACCTTC
TRBJ1-1 . TRBV6-1 . CASSEAALNTEAFF TGTGCCAGCAGTGAAGCTGCGCTGAACACTGAAGCTTTCTTT
TRBJ2-7 . TRBV5-4 . CASSQVESGGPPF TGTGCCAGCAGCCAGGTCGAGAGCGGAGGGCCCCCTTTC
TRBJ1-4 . TRBV6-5 . CASSYSPYPPEKLFF TGTGCCAGCAGTTATTCCCCCTATCCTCCTGAAAAACTGTTTTTT
TRBJ1-5 . TRBV19 . CASSINSLGNQPQHF TGTGCCAGTAGTATTAACAGCCTGGGCAATCAGCCCCAGCATTTT
TRBJ1-3 . TRBV4-1 . CASSRESGQGTGNTIYF TGCGCCAGCAGCCGCGAGAGTGGGCAGGGCACTGGAAACACCATATATTTT
TRBJ2-3 TRBD2 TRBV9 . CASSTGLAGIITDTQYF TGTGCCAGCAGCACGGGACTAGCGGGCATAATCACAGATACGCAGTATTTT
TRBJ2-7 TRBD2 TRBV19 . CASSYTSGASYEQYF TGTGCCAGTAGTTACACTAGCGGGGCTTCCTACGAGCAGTACTTC
TRBJ2-5 . TRBV27 once CASARGLGETQYF TGTGCCAGCGCTCGAGGGTTGGGGGAGACCCAGTACTTC
TRBJ1-3 . TRBV5-4 once CASSLVGVGNTIYF TGTGCCAGCTCTCTCGTAGGGGTAGGAAACACCATATATTTT
TRBJ1-1 . TRBV6-5 . CASSYGQVNTEAFF TGTGCCAGCAGTTACGGACAAGTTAACACTGAAGCTTTCTTT
TRBJ1-5 TRBD1 TRBV28 few CASSSDRGESNQPQHF TGTGCCAGCAGTTCTGACAGGGGTGAGAGCAATCAGCCCCAGCATTTT
TRBJ2-7 TRBD2 TRBV29-1 few CSARGGVYEQYF TGCAGCGCCCGGGGAGGGGTCTACGAGCAGTACTTC
TRBJ1-1 TRBD1 TRBV6-6 . CASTPTGGRNTEAFF TGTGCCAGCACCCCGACAGGGGGCAGGAACACTGAAGCTTTCTTT
TRBJ2-1 TRBD2 TRBV5-1 . CASSSGLAGYNEQFF TGCGCCAGCAGCTCGGGACTAGCGGGATACAATGAGCAGTTCTTC
TRBJ2-1 TRBD2 TRBV9 . CASSVGIAGGPSEEQFF TGTGCCAGCAGCGTTGGGATAGCGGGAGGGCCCTCAGAGGAGCAGTTCTTC
TRBJ2-2 TRBD1 TRBV18 . CASSPGTGSTGELFF TGTGCCAGCTCACCCGGGACAGGTTCCACCGGGGAGCTGTTTTTT
TRBJ1-5 . TRBV5-1 few CASSPGGGDQPQHF TGCGCCAGCAGCCCCGGCGGGGGAGACCAGCCCCAGCATTTT
TRBJ2-4 . TRBV6-6 once CASRTLGELAKNIQYF TGTGCCAGCAGAACCCTCGGGGAACTAGCCAAAAACATTCAGTACTTC
TRBJ1-3 . TRBV21-1 once CASSKVGTGSLSGNTIYF .
TRBJ2-7 . TRBV6-2/TRBV6-3 few CASSNGGRPEGPYEQYF TGTGCCAGCAGTAATGGGGGACGCCCGGAGGGACCCTACGAGCAGTACTTC
TRBJ2-3 . TRBV21-1 . CASSINFEREATDTQYF TGTGCCAGCAGCATCAACTTTGAGCGGGAGGCCACAGATACGCAGTATTTT
TRBJ2-7 TRBD2 TRBV7-9 . CASSSTSGSSYEQYF TGTGCCAGCAGTTCTACTAGCGGGAGCTCCTACGAGCAGTACTTC
TRBJ1-4 . TRBV10-2 . CASGRGTTNEKLFF TGCGCCAGCGGGAGGGGGACAACTAATGAAAAACTGTTTTTT
TRBJ1-4 . TRBV28 once CASSLQTPGKLFF TGTGCCAGCAGTTTACAAACGCCGGGAAAACTGTTTTTT
TRBJ2-7 . TRBV28 . CASGHDPITGYEQYF TGTGCCAGCGGTCACGACCCAATAACAGGGTACGAGCAGTACTTC
TRBJ2-1 TRBD2 TRBV24-1 . CATSPRGGAIWNEQFF TGTGCCACCAGTCCCCGGGGGGGGGCCATATGGAATGAGCAGTTCTTC
TRBJ2-6 . TRBV10-3 . CAISGGHPVRSGANVLTF TGTGCCATCAGTGGGGGACACCCAGTACGCTCTGGGGCCAACGTCCTGACTTTC
TRBJ2-3 TRBD2 TRBV9 . CASSDGLAETDTQYF TGTGCCAGCAGCGATGGACTAGCAGAAACAGATACGCAGTATTTT
TRBJ1-2 TRBD1 TRBV7-8 . CASSQTLGRGYGYTF TGTGCCAGCAGCCAGACCTTGGGCAGGGGGTATGGCTACACCTTC
TRBJ2-7 TRBD2 TRBV5-4 few CASSPEGSGRFSEQYF TGTGCCAGCAGCCCAGAGGGTAGCGGGAGGTTCTCCGAGCAGTACTTC
TRBJ2-5 . TRBV6-5 . CASSPLIQETQYF TGTGCCAGCAGTCCTCTCATACAGGAGACCCAGTACTTC
TRBJ1-3 . TRBV4-2 . CASSQDFAAGNTIYF TGTGCCAGCAGCCAAGATTTTGCAGCTGGAAACACCATATATTTT
TRBJ2-1 TRBD2 TRBV6-5 . CASNPSGGYNEQFF TGTGCCAGCAATCCTAGCGGGGGTTACAATGAGCAGTTCTTC
TRBJ1-1 . TRBV7-2 . CASSTQGGDTEAFF TGTGCCAGCAGCACCCAGGGAGGGGACACTGAAGCTTTCTTT
TRBJ1-4 TRBD1 TRBV6-5 . CASSNLGQGEKLFF TGTGCCAGCAGTAACCTGGGACAGGGTGAAAAACTGTTTTTT
TRBJ1-5 TRBD1 TRBV5-1 . CASSLGTGGNQPQHF TGCGCCAGCAGCTTGGGTACAGGGGGCAATCAGCCCCAGCATTTT
TRBJ2-5 . TRBV20-1 . CSASWGRGGKETQYF TGCAGTGCTAGTTGGGGCCGAGGCGGTAAAGAGACCCAGTACTTC
TRBJ1-6 TRBD1 TRBV3-1/TRBV3-2 . CASSGGQGDNSPLHF TGTGCCAGCAGCGGGGGACAGGGGGATAATTCACCCCTCCACTTT
TRBJ2-5 . TRBV2 . CASSEGGRFGETQYF TGTGCCAGCAGTGAAGGAGGGAGGTTTGGAGAGACCCAGTACTTC
TRBJ2-4 TRBD1 TRBV2 . CASSPGQGLIQYF TGTGCCAGCAGTCCCGGACAGGGCCTCATTCAGTACTTC
TRBJ1-4 TRBD1 TRBV10-3 . CAISERGGDEKLFF TGTGCCATCAGTGAGAGAGGGGGCGATGAAAAACTGTTTTTT
TRBJ2-5 . TRBV3-1/TRBV3-2 . CASSLPGLQETQYF TGTGCCAGCAGCCTGCCGGGACTCCAAGAGACCCAGTACTTC
TRBJ1-3 . TRBV4-3 . CASSQARTGSGNTIYF TGCGCCAGCAGCCAAGCGAGAACAGGATCCGGAAACACCATATATTTT
TRBJ1-2 . TRBV28 few CASSSDRGYRYTF TGTGCCAGCAGTTCGGACAGAGGCTATCGCTACACCTTC
TRBJ2-7 TRBD2 TRBV12-5 . CASGPRDREDSYEQYF TGTGCTAGTGGTCCGCGCGACCGGGAGGACTCCTACGAGCAGTACTTC
TRBJ2-1 . TRBV27 . CASRPQGNEQFF TGTGCCAGCAGACCACAGGGCAATGAGCAGTTCTTC
TRBJ1-1 . TRBV28 . CASLDSWNTEAFF TGTGCCAGCCTGGACAGTTGGAACACTGAAGCTTTCTTT